This T cell receptor (beta chain) was observed in a study of graft-versus-host responses after intestinal transplantation. This clone has just one count. What it recognizes is unknown. The protocol was immunoSEQ multiplex PCR, while the TCRdb copy is restricted to in-frame clones and leaves out a portion. The sample holds 100,000 to 110,000 clones, 87% seen once. The CDR3 covers 16 residues. With 5 bases clipped from V and 4 bases from J, the junction kept 11 bases outside the gene matches. The germline V gene encodes CDR1 MNHNY and CDR2 SVGAGI (reference sequence). The source is a human donor who was the organ donor for an intestinal transplant. The material was unstimulated CD4+ T cells sorted from spleen or lymph node cells, obtained before transplant. This sequence joins TRBV6-6 and TRBJ1-5, with 7 positions matching TRBD1. The CDR3 is CASSKDRALANQPQHF. As DNA, the CDR3 is TGTGCCAGCAGTAAAGACAGGGCTTTAGCAAATCAGCCCCAGCATTTT.